A selection of T cell receptor beta chains follows, all from one sample in a study of blood T cell repertoires in COVID-19. Some clones are missing from TCRdb's copy, which holds only in-frame ones; the method was immunoSEQ multiplex PCR. The table records roughly 200,000 clones, roughly 80% of them present only once. Sequences were obtained from PBMCs or T cells enriched from blood (not recorded which). The receptors here all came from a man aged 35-49 years who had recovered from COVID-19. CDR3s include the opening cysteine and the closing phenylalanine or tryptophan. Each record gives: D gene, V gene, clone size, J gene, CDR3 protein, CDR3 DNA. A D gene is named only where the DNA matches it firmly. Clone sizes are given selectively: once, few, many, or a class where the clone is expanded.

-	TRBV2	-	TRBJ1-1	CASISVGQNTEAFF	TGTGCCAGCATCAGCGTCGGTCAGAACACTGAAGCTTTCTTT
-	TRBV6-6	-	TRBJ2-5	CASSPTGWETQYF	TGTGCCAGCAGTCCAACAGGTTGGGAGACCCAGTACTTC
-	TRBV4-2	-	TRBJ1-5	CASSQAPGRLGNQPQHF	TGTGCCAGCAGCCAAGCACCGGGAAGGCTAGGCAATCAGCCCCAGCATTTT
TRBD2	TRBV2	-	TRBJ2-5	CASSVLGGQETQYF	TGTGCCAGCAGTGTTTTGGGAGGGCAAGAGACCCAGTACTTC
TRBD1	TRBV6-5	-	TRBJ1-6	CASSSGGGVNSPLHF	TGTGCCAGCAGCTCAGGGGGTGGGGTTAATTCACCCCTCCACTTT
TRBD2	TRBV7-9	-	TRBJ2-1	CASSPTRLAANNEQFF	TGTGCCAGCAGCCCCACCCGGCTAGCGGCGAACAATGAGCAGTTCTTC
TRBD2	TRBV7-3	-	TRBJ2-1	CASSPKGGSNEQFF	TGTGCCAGCAGCCCCAAGGGCGGGAGCAATGAGCAGTTCTTC
TRBD1	TRBV18	-	TRBJ2-7	CASSQQGEPGEQYF	TGTGCCAGCTCCCAACAGGGGGAGCCGGGCGAGCAGTACTTC
-	TRBV9	-	TRBJ1-1	CASSGSGNTEAFF	TGTGCCAGCAGCGGGTCAGGAAACACTGAAGCTTTCTTT
-	TRBV7-9	once	TRBJ2-1	CASSLLVGIYNEQFF	TGTGCCAGCAGCTTATTGGTCGGGATTTACAATGAGCAGTTCTTC
TRBD1	TRBV5-1	-	TRBJ1-2	CASSTKAGTDGYTF	TGCGCCAGCAGCACAAAAGCCGGGACAGATGGCTACACCTTC
-	TRBV19	few	TRBJ2-3	CASSRLEGDTQYF	TGTGCCAGTAGTCGACTTGAGGGAGATACGCAGTATTTT
-	TRBV12-5	medium-sized	TRBJ2-1	CASGPRAGSYNEQFF	TGTGCTAGTGGTCCTCGGGCGGGATCCTACAATGAGCAGTTCTTC
-	TRBV28	-	TRBJ1-5	CATEPGTGGLMPQHF	TGTGCCACCGAACCCGGGACGGGGGGCCTTATGCCCCAGCATTTT
-	TRBV7-8	many	TRBJ1-1	CASSLDSGRVNTEAFF	TGTGCCAGCAGCTTAGATTCTGGCAGGGTGAACACTGAAGCTTTCTTT
TRBD1	TRBV28	-	TRBJ2-4	CASSRSDRDLTIQYF	TGTGCCAGCAGTCGGTCGGACAGGGACCTGACCATTCAGTACTTC
TRBD1	TRBV4-1	-	TRBJ1-3	CASSPPGTVSGNTIYF	TGCGCCAGCAGCCCTCCGGGGACAGTCTCTGGAAACACCATATATTTT
TRBD2	TRBV3-1/TRBV3-2	once	TRBJ2-7	CASRTSGGTYEQYF	TGTGCCAGCAGAACTAGCGGTGGGACCTACGAGCAGTACTTC
TRBD2	TRBV7-8	-	TRBJ2-5	CASSFSAGASRETQYF	TGTGCCAGCAGCTTTTCTGCGGGAGCGTCTCGGGAGACCCAGTACTTC
-	TRBV18	-	TRBJ2-2	CASSPATGNTGELFF	TGTGCCAGCTCACCAGCGACAGGGAACACCGGGGAGCTGTTTTTT
-	TRBV4-3	-	TRBJ1-1	CASSQEGVGPNTEAFF	TGCGCCAGCAGCCAAGAAGGGGTCGGACCGAACACTGAAGCTTTCTTT
TRBD2	TRBV11-3	-	TRBJ2-3	CASSLGTSGTDTQYF	TGTGCCAGCAGCCTCGGGACTAGCGGGACAGATACGCAGTATTTT
TRBD1	TRBV6-5	-	TRBJ1-2	CASRDGTGQGYTF	TGTGCCAGCAGGGACGGGACAGGGCAAGGCTACACCTTC
-	TRBV3-1/TRBV3-2	-	TRBJ1-5	CASSQGFGPQHF	TGTGCCAGCAGCCAAGGTTTCGGGCCCCAGCATTTT
-	TRBV2	-	TRBJ2-3	CAKNRVSTDTQYF	TGTGCCAAAAACAGGGTTAGCACAGATACGCAGTATTTT
TRBD1	TRBV19	-	TRBJ1-6	CASSMGQGASSPLHF	TGTGCCAGTAGTATGGGACAGGGGGCGAGTTCACCCCTCCACTTT
-	TRBV11-1	-	TRBJ1-5	CASSLDRGQPQHF	TGTGCCAGCAGTTTGGACAGAGGTCAGCCCCAGCATTTT
TRBD1	TRBV5-1	-	TRBJ2-5	CASSPTGERETQYF	TGCGCCAGCAGCCCGACAGGGGAGCGAGAGACCCAGTACTTC
TRBD1	TRBV2	once	TRBJ1-2	CASSARTGKDYGYTF	TGTGCCAGCAGTGCCCGGACAGGGAAAGACTATGGCTACACCTTC
TRBD1	TRBV19	-	TRBJ1-1	CASSMTGWDTEAFF	TGTGCCAGTAGTATGACAGGGTGGGACACTGAAGCTTTCTTT
-	TRBV14	-	TRBJ2-1	CASSQGRGWQFF	TGTGCCAGCAGCCAAGGAAGGGGTTGGCAGTTCTTC
-	TRBV7-3	-	TRBJ2-6	CASSLTGRTSGANVLTF	TGTGCCAGCAGCTTAACTGGGAGGACCTCTGGGGCCAACGTCCTGACTTTC
TRBD1	TRBV18	-	TRBJ2-5	CASSPGDRGEETQYF	TGTGCCAGCTCACCAGGAGACAGGGGAGAAGAGACCCAGTACTTC
TRBD1	TRBV19	-	TRBJ1-2	CASSTQRDSRYGYTF	TGTGCCAGTAGTACCCAAAGGGACAGCCGCTATGGCTACACCTTC
TRBD1	TRBV5-1	few	TRBJ1-2	CASSFPTGGASSAYGYTF	TGCGCCAGCAGCTTCCCGACAGGGGGCGCATCGTCCGCCTATGGCTACACCTTC
TRBD1	TRBV5-1	-	TRBJ1-5	CASSFGTANQPQHF	TGCGCCAGCAGCTTCGGGACAGCCAATCAGCCCCAGCATTTT
TRBD2	TRBV4-3	-	TRBJ2-7	CASSQDSSGRYEQYF	TGCGCCAGCAGCCAAGACTCCAGCGGGAGATACGAGCAGTACTTC
-	TRBV28	-	TRBJ2-1	CASPPEGRVGNEQFF	TGTGCCAGTCCCCCGGAGGGTCGGGTGGGTAATGAGCAGTTCTTC
-	TRBV7-3	-	TRBJ1-1	CASSSTMNTEAFF	TGTGCCAGCAGCTCTACCATGAACACTGAAGCTTTCTTT